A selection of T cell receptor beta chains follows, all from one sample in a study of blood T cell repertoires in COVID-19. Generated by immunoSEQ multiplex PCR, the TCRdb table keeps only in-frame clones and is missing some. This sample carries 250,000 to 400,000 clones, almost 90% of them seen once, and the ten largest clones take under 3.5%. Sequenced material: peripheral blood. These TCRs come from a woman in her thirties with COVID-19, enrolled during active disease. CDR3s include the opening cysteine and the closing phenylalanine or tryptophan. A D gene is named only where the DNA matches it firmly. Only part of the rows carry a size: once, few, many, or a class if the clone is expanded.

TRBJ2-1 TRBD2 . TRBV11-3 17 TGTGCCAGCAGCGGGACTAGCGGGAAGACTGGTTACAATGAGCAGTTCTTC CASSGTSGKTGYNEQFF
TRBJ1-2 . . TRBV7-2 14 TGTGCCAGCAGCTTATCTCCTACTAACTATGGCTACACCTTC CASSLSPTNYGYTF
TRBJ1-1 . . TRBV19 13 TGTGCCAGTGCGACAGTTTTGAACACTGAAGCTTTCTTT CASATVLNTEAFF
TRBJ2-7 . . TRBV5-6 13 TGTGCCAGCAGCCCGCCGGGGTCCTACGAGCAGTACTTC CASSPPGSYEQYF
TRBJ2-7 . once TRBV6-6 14 TGTGCCAGCAGTCTACGCCAGGGGAACTACGAGCAGTACTTC CASSLRQGNYEQYF
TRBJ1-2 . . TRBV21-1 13 TGTGCCAGCAGCAAAGGACAGATGGACGGCTACACCTTC CASSKGQMDGYTF
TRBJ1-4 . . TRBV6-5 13 TGTGCCAGCAGCCGGGAGGCTAATGAAAAACTGTTTTTT CASSREANEKLFF
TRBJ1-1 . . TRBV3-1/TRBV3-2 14 TGTGCCAGCAGTCGGACGGACAGATACACTGAAGCTTTCTTT CASSRTDRYTEAFF
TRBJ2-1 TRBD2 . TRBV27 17 TGTGCCAGCAGACGCAAAGCGGGGATAGAGCCTTACAATGAGCAGTTCTTC CASRRKAGIEPYNEQFF
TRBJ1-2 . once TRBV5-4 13 TGTGCCAGCGTGGACAGCGATAACTATGGCTACACCTTC CASVDSDNYGYTF
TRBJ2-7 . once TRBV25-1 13 TGTGCCAGCAGTCAAACAGGGCCCTACGAGCAGTACTTC CASSQTGPYEQYF
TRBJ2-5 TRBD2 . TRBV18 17 TGTGCCAGCTCACCACCAGCGGCTAGCGGAACCCAAGAGACCCAGTACTTC CASSPPAASGTQETQYF
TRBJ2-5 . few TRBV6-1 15 TGTGCCAGCAGTGAGTCCGTGGGAGGCCTAGAGACCCAGTACTTC CASSESVGGLETQYF
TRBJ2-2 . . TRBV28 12 TGTGCCAGCAGCCTAACCGCCGGGGAGCTGTTTTTT CASSLTAGELFF
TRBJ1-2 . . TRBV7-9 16 TGTGCCAGCAGCTTAGCGGGAATAGGGGTCGGCTATGGCTACACCTTC CASSLAGIGVGYGYTF
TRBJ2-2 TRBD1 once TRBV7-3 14 TGTGCCAGCAGCCCCCAGGGGGCAACCGGGGAGCTGTTTTTT CASSPQGATGELFF
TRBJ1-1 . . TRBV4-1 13 TGCGCCAGCAGCCTCGCCGGGAACACTGAAGCTTTCTTT CASSLAGNTEAFF
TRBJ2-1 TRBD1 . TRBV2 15 TGTGCCAGCATTGGAGGGACAGGGGCCTACAATGAGCAGTTCTTC CASIGGTGAYNEQFF
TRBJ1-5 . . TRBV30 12 TGTGCCTGGAGTTTCCCGAATCAGCCCCAGCATTTT CAWSFPNQPQHF
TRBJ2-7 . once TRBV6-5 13 TGTGCCAGCAGCCGTAGTGAGGCCTACGAGCAGTACTTC CASSRSEAYEQYF
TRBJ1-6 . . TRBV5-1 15 TGCGCCAGCAGCTTGGGACAAAGCGACAGCCTACCCCTCCACTTT CASSLGQSDSLPLHF
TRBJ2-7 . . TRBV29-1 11 TGCAGCGGACTGGTCTCCTACGAGCAGTACTTC CSGLVSYEQYF
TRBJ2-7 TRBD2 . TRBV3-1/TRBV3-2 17 TGTGCCAGCAGCCAGGGACCCTCAGCGGGAGAATCTCACGAGCAGTACTTC CASSQGPSAGESHEQYF
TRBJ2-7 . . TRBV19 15 TGTGCCAGTAGTACGGGGACACCGGAATTCTACGAGCAGTACTTC CASSTGTPEFYEQYF
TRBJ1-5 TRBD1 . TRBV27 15 TGTGCCAGCAGTGCCCGTAACAGGGGGAATCAGCCCCAGCATTTT CASSARNRGNQPQHF
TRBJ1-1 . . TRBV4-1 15 TGCGCCAGCAGCCAAGATGAGCTGAGGAACACTGAAGCTTTCTTT CASSQDELRNTEAFF
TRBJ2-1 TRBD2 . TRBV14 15 TGTGCCAGCAGCCAAGAGTGGGGACTATACAATGAGCAGTTCTTC CASSQEWGLYNEQFF